One and the same sample provided the 9 T cell receptor beta chains below, sequenced in a study of CXCR3-negative and CXCR3-positive naive CD8 T cells. Overall study results and limits: More hydrophobic TRB CDR3s occurred in CXCR3-positive than in CXCR3-negative naive cells.

In preparing the TRB cDNA libraries, 5' RACE with UMI labels was used. TCRdb reanalyzed the 5' RACE reads, giving one entry per CDR3 protein sequence and no DNA. This table lists 55,000 to 70,000 distinct CDR3 sequences. These receptors have no identified antigens. Sequencing used naive CXCR3+ CD8+ T cells from blood. Subset given: CD45RO-CCR7+CD27+CD95- naive CD8+ T cells expressing CXCR3 (TNR3+). The origin of the receptors is a human donor in good health. Some clones in this sample may be carry-over from other donors' samples.

This rearrangement joins TRBV7-3 to TRBJ2-1; no DNA is available, so the TRBD2 call from TCRdb remains unchecked. Germline CDR1 is SGHTA and CDR2 is FQGTGA. The CDR3 has 18 amino acids. Here the CDR3 reads CASSLTPGLAGGNNEQFF.

The chain links TRBV23-1 to TRBJ1-6; as DNA is missing, the TRBD1 call by TCRdb cannot be tested. TRBV23-1 is assigned to the ORF class and has an uncertain function. The CDR3 loop spans 19 amino acids. The CDR3 reads CASRSFPNREAIYNSPLHF.

The V gene is TRBV14, the J gene TRBJ2-7; TCRdb proposes TRBD1, but this gene call is untestable without DNA. The length of the CDR3 is 15 residues. Germline V gene lookup returns CDR1 SGHDN and CDR2 FVKESK. Here the CDR3 reads CASSQAPGGLYEQYF.

This chain joins TRBV7-9 and TRBJ1-2; TCRdb's assignment of TRBD1 cannot be checked, as there is no DNA. The CDR3 has 15 residues. The germline gives CDR1 SEHNR, CDR2 FQNEAQ (reference sequence). CDR3: CASSLTREANYGYTF.

The chain has TRBV6-5 and TRBJ2-3; TCRdb's D call of TRBD2 is untestable without DNA. The germline gives CDR1 MNHEY, CDR2 SVGAGI. The CDR3 has 12 residues. The CDR3: CASRREADTQYF.

The chain combines TRBV6-2 or TRBV6-3 with TRBJ2-5; TCRdb indicates TRBD2, and absent DNA this call remains unverified. The V gene's germline CDR1 is MNHEY and CDR2 SVGEGT. The CDR3 totals 15 residues. The CDR3 region is CASSIGTSGEETQYF.

The chain employs TRBV20-1 and TRBJ2-1. Germline lookup yields CDR1 DFQATT and CDR2 SNEGSKA (reference sequence). CDR3 length: 12 amino acids. The CDR3 is CSASDGDNEQFF.

The rearrangement uses TRBV19 and TRBJ2-7; checking the TCRdb D call of TRBD2 is not possible without DNA. The length of the CDR3 is 17 residues. Germline values: CDR1 LNHDA, CDR2 SQIVND (reference sequence). CDR3 sequence reads: CASSPGALAGMFYEQYF.

The chain uses TRBV29-1 and TRBJ2-1. This CDR3 has 14 residues. From germline, CDR1 is SQVTM and CDR2 ANQGSEA. This CDR3 is CSVEVEESYNEQFF.